This T cell receptor beta chain is from a study of shared clonotypes between healthy human individuals. Study context: There were three CD4 naive, three CD4 memory, two CD8 naive and one CD8 memory plates per donor.

Study-wide results and caveats: Memory subsets had estimated richness that was generally smaller than that of naive subsets.

Between the trimmed V and J ends, which lost 4 bases and 4 bases, there was a span of 17 bases. Germline V gene data show CDR1 as SGDLS and CDR2 as YYNGEE. CDR3 size: 16 residues. Every donor, a Caucasian adult, lived in Nashville, Tennessee. Every subset's genomic DNA went evenly onto several immunoSEQ plates. TCRdb keeps only in-frame clones here, not all; method: immunoSEQ multiplex PCR. This table has fewer than 1.8 million clones, just under 99% appearing once. With regard to this clone: Its antigen is unidentified.

The receptor comes from a man aged 25-45 years in good health. The sample comprised naive CD4+ T cells sorted from blood. Indicated subset: CD45RA+ positively selected. V usage is TRBV9 and J usage is TRBJ2-2; maybe TRBD2 (5 bases). In nucleotides, the CDR3 is TGTGCCAGCAGCCAAAATAGCGCCCTTGGCACCGGGGAGCTGTTTTTT. Translation gives CASSQNSALGTGELFF. The complete variable domain, with remaining parts taken from reference TRBV9 and TRBJ2-2, reads DSGVTQTPKHLITATGQRVTLRCSPRSGDLSVYWYQQSLDQGLQFLIQYYNGEERAKGNILERFSAQQFPDLHSELNLSSLELGDSALYFCASSQNSALGTGELFFGEGSRLTVL.